These T cell receptor beta chains were read from a single sample in a study of vaccination and CD4 T cells after COVID-19. Each CDR3 protein gets one entry after TCRdb re-called the PCR reads with MiXCR. This sample has fewer than 9,500 distinct CDR3 sequences, with approximately 70% found just once. These receptors have no known antigen. Sequenced input: CD4+ T cells from blood, cultured in vitro. All receptors come from a human donor who had recovered from COVID-19. Each CDR3 is given with its conserved first and last residue. Each record gives: CDR3 DNA, CDR3 protein, V gene, J gene, clone size, D gene. The D gene is left open where the match is weak. Clone size is stated in some rows and not others, as once, few, many or a class when expanded.

DNA: TGCGCCAGCAGTGAGGGCACAGGGAATCAGCCCCAGCATTTT; CDR3: CASSEGTGNQPQHF; V: TRBV10-1; J: TRBJ1-5; size: few; D: .
DNA: TGTGCCAGCAGCCAATACAGGAAAACGGGGGGAGTCAAAAACATTCAGTACTTC; CDR3: CASSQYRKTGGVKNIQYF; V: TRBV4-2; J: TRBJ2-4; size: .; D: TRBD2
DNA: TGTGCCAGTAGTAACCCTCAGGGGGCTGTCGGTCAGCCCCAGCATTTT; CDR3: CASSNPQGAVGQPQHF; V: TRBV19; J: TRBJ1-5; size: .; D: TRBD1
DNA: TGTGCCAGCAGTTCGCGACAGAGGAGCACAGATACGCAGTATTTT; CDR3: CASSSRQRSTDTQYF; V: TRBV28; J: TRBJ2-3; size: .; D: .
DNA: TGTGCCAGCAGTTTATGGGCAGGCGAGCAGTACTTC; CDR3: CASSLWAGEQYF; V: TRBV28; J: TRBJ2-7; size: .; D: .
DNA: TGTGCCAGCAGTTATTCGGAACTAGCGGGACGATATTCCTACAATGAGCAGTTCTTC; CDR3: CASSYSELAGRYSYNEQFF; V: TRBV6-5; J: TRBJ2-1; size: .; D: TRBD2
DNA: TGTGCCAGCAGCTTAGGACGGCGGGGGAAGCAGGATCAGCCCCAGCATTTT; CDR3: CASSLGRRGKQDQPQHF; V: TRBV7-8; J: TRBJ1-5; size: .; D: .
DNA: TGTGCCAGCAGTTTAGCGGGGGGGCCCCACGAGCAGTACTTC; CDR3: CASSLAGGPHEQYF; V: TRBV28; J: TRBJ2-7; size: .; D: TRBD2
DNA: TGTGCCAGCTCCAGGGCGGGACAGGGGATTGAAGCTTTCTTT; CDR3: CASSRAGQGIEAFF; V: TRBV6-1; J: TRBJ1-1; size: .; D: TRBD1
DNA: TGTGCCAGCAGCCAAGGGACCTCTGCAGATACGCAGTATTTT; CDR3: CASSQGTSADTQYF; V: TRBV4-2; J: TRBJ2-3; size: large; D: .
DNA: TGCAGTGCTTCCGGGACTAGCGGGAGCTTGGGCGGGGAGCTGTTTTTT; CDR3: CSASGTSGSLGGELFF; V: TRBV20-1; J: TRBJ2-2; size: .; D: TRBD2
DNA: TGTGCCAGCAGTGAAGAAATAGGGACAGCCTCCTACGAGCAGTACTTC; CDR3: CASSEEIGTASYEQYF; V: TRBV6-1; J: TRBJ2-7; size: .; D: TRBD1
DNA: TGCAGTGCTAGGGGTCCACCAACGGGGACTAATGAAAAACTGTTTTTT; CDR3: CSARGPPTGTNEKLFF; V: TRBV20-1; J: TRBJ1-4; size: .; D: .
DNA: TGTGCCAGCAGTCTATCAGCAGGCTCTGGAAACACCATATATTTT; CDR3: CASSLSAGSGNTIYF; V: TRBV6-1; J: TRBJ1-3; size: few; D: .
DNA: TGCAGTGCTAGCGGGAGCACAGATACGCAGTATTTT; CDR3: CSASGSTDTQYF; V: TRBV20-1; J: TRBJ2-3; size: few; D: .
DNA: TGCAGTGCTAGAGGAAGTTTTTCGGAAGCTTTCTTT; CDR3: CSARGSFSEAFF; V: TRBV20-1; J: TRBJ1-1; size: .; D: .
DNA: TGTGCTAGTGGGGCCCGGCGCTCTGGAAACACCATATATTTT; CDR3: CASGARRSGNTIYF; V: TRBV12-5; J: TRBJ1-3; size: few; D: .
DNA: TGTGCCAGCAGTGTATCAGTCTACGAGCAGTACTTC; CDR3: CASSVSVYEQYF; V: TRBV6-1; J: TRBJ2-7; size: .; D: .
DNA: TGTGCCAGTAGCCCCTGGACAAGGGGGGTGGATAACACTGAAGCTTTCTTT; CDR3: CASSPWTRGVDNTEAFF; V: TRBV19; J: TRBJ1-1; size: few; D: .
DNA: TGTGCCAGTAGCAAGACTACCGCGAACACCGGGGAGCTGTTTTTT; CDR3: CASSKTTANTGELFF; V: TRBV19; J: TRBJ2-2; size: .; D: .
DNA: TGTGCCAGCAGCCTGGACAGGGCAGATCAGCCCCAGCATTTT; CDR3: CASSLDRADQPQHF; V: TRBV12-3/TRBV12-4; J: TRBJ1-5; size: .; D: TRBD1
DNA: TGTGCCAGCAGCCTAACTAGGGACAGGGGATCTCGAGGCTACACCTTC; CDR3: CASSLTRDRGSRGYTF; V: TRBV7-9; J: TRBJ1-2; size: .; D: TRBD1
DNA: TGTGCCATCAGTGAGTCGGACAGCGCCTTCAATCAGCCCCAGCATTTT; CDR3: CAISESDSAFNQPQHF; V: TRBV10-3; J: TRBJ1-5; size: .; D: .
DNA: TGCAGTGCTCCCGACAGAAAGTCTGGAAACACCATATATTTT; CDR3: CSAPDRKSGNTIYF; V: TRBV20-1; J: TRBJ1-3; size: medium-sized; D: .
DNA: TGCAGTGCTAATCAGGGTGGTAGCAATCAGCCCCAGCATTTT; CDR3: CSANQGGSNQPQHF; V: TRBV20-1; J: TRBJ1-5; size: .; D: .
DNA: TGTGCCAGCAGTTACTCGCCCCCCAACTCGTGGGTTAGCGGGAGACGGACAGATACGCAGTATTTT; CDR3: CASSYSPPNSWVSGRRTDTQYF; V: TRBV6-5; J: TRBJ2-3; size: .; D: TRBD2
DNA: TGTGCCACCAGCAGAGGGGGTATCGGCGCAGGAGACACCGGGGAGCTGTTTTTT; CDR3: CATSRGGIGAGDTGELFF; V: TRBV15; J: TRBJ2-2; size: .; D: .
DNA: TGTGCCACCAGTCCCAATGCGGGGACAGGGGTCTATGGCTACACCTTC; CDR3: CATSPNAGTGVYGYTF; V: TRBV24-1; J: TRBJ1-2; size: .; D: TRBD1
DNA: TGTGCCAGCACCGTACAGCAGAACTACGAGCAGTACTTC; CDR3: CASTVQQNYEQYF; V: TRBV28; J: TRBJ2-7; size: .; D: .
DNA: TGTGCCAGCAGCTTAAGGACGTCCGGGGAGCTGTTTTTT; CDR3: CASSLRTSGELFF; V: TRBV11-2; J: TRBJ2-2; size: .; D: .
DNA: TGTGCCACCAGCAAGTTTCAAGGTTCACCCCTCCACTTT; CDR3: CATSKFQGSPLHF; V: TRBV15; J: TRBJ1-6; size: medium-sized; D: .
DNA: TGTGCCAGCAGCTCCCCGAGGGGTAGTCTCCACGAGCAGTACTTC; CDR3: CASSSPRGSLHEQYF; V: TRBV7-8; J: TRBJ2-7; size: few; D: .
DNA: TGCAGTGCTAGCTATGGCGGAAAATCCGCCAATCAGCCCCAGCATTTT; CDR3: CSASYGGKSANQPQHF; V: TRBV20-1; J: TRBJ1-5; size: .; D: .
DNA: TGTGCCAGCAGCTCATACAGGGATGGGAATTCACCCCTCCACTTT; CDR3: CASSSYRDGNSPLHF; V: TRBV7-9; J: TRBJ1-6; size: .; D: .
DNA: TGCAGTGCTAGGGGAACTAGCGGGAGCTCCTACAATGAGCAGTTCTTC; CDR3: CSARGTSGSSYNEQFF; V: TRBV20-1; J: TRBJ2-1; size: few; D: TRBD2
DNA: TGTGCCAGCAGCTTATTTGGATTGTCGGGGGGTCCCTACAATGAGCAGTTCTTC; CDR3: CASSLFGLSGGPYNEQFF; V: TRBV7-2; J: TRBJ2-1; size: once; D: TRBD2
DNA: TGTGCCAGCAGGGCAGGCGGCAATCAGCCCCAGCATTTT; CDR3: CASRAGGNQPQHF; V: TRBV2; J: TRBJ1-5; size: .; D: .
DNA: TGCAGTGCCGACGGACAGGGCAATGAGCAGTTCTTC; CDR3: CSADGQGNEQFF; V: TRBV20-1; J: TRBJ2-1; size: .; D: TRBD1
DNA: TGTGCCAGTAAGGAGGTGAACAGGGAGAACACTGAAGCTTTCTTT; CDR3: CASKEVNRENTEAFF; V: TRBV19; J: TRBJ1-1; size: .; D: .
DNA: TGTGCCAGCAGATGGGACACAGATACGCAGTATTTT; CDR3: CASRWDTDTQYF; V: TRBV6-1; J: TRBJ2-3; size: .; D: .
DNA: TGTGCCACCAAACCGGGACTTCCTTTTAGGGGGGCTTTCTTT; CDR3: CATKPGLPFRGAFF; V: TRBV6-1; J: TRBJ1-1; size: .; D: .
DNA: TGTGCCAGCAGCTTAAAGGGGCCCTACGAGCAGTACTTC; CDR3: CASSLKGPYEQYF; V: TRBV7-2; J: TRBJ2-7; size: large; D: .
DNA: TGTGCCAGCAGTGACTCTAGGCTAGCGGGAGCCTTCGCCTACGAGCAGTACTTC; CDR3: CASSDSRLAGAFAYEQYF; V: TRBV6-4; J: TRBJ2-7; size: .; D: TRBD2
DNA: TGTGCCAGCAGCTCGGGACAGGGGATTCCTTTCTTT; CDR3: CASSSGQGIPFF; V: TRBV7-9; J: TRBJ1-1; size: .; D: TRBD1
DNA: TGTGCCAGCAGTCGATACATAGGGGGTGAGCAGTTCTTC; CDR3: CASSRYIGGEQFF; V: TRBV6-4; J: TRBJ2-1; size: few; D: .
DNA: TGCAGTGATCAAAGGGAGACTGAAGCTTTCTTT; CDR3: CSDQRETEAFF; V: TRBV20-1; J: TRBJ1-1; size: once; D: .
DNA: TGTGCCAGCAGCTTAGCGGGGGGCCTCGGGTCGACGCGCTACGAGCAGTACTTC; CDR3: CASSLAGGLGSTRYEQYF; V: TRBV7-9; J: TRBJ2-7; size: .; D: .
DNA: TGTGCCAGCAGCCTATTCCAAACGACAGGGAGGGTTAATTCACCCCTCCACTTT; CDR3: CASSLFQTTGRVNSPLHF; V: TRBV7-2; J: TRBJ1-6; size: .; D: TRBD1
DNA: TGTGCCAGCAGTTATGCGGGGACAGGGAGTGGGTTGGTCCACTTT; CDR3: CASSYAGTGSGLVHF; V: TRBV6-9; J: TRBJ1-6; size: .; D: TRBD1
DNA: TGTGCCAGCAGTTACTCGATCGCGGCCACAGATACGCAGTATTTT; CDR3: CASSYSIAATDTQYF; V: TRBV6-5; J: TRBJ2-3; size: .; D: .